Given below is one TCR beta chain in context. This sample was included in a study of blood T cell repertoires in COVID-19. Overall study: Acute and convalescent COVID-19 specimens originated in the United States, Italy and Spain. From T cells, B-cell-depleted T cells, or PBMCs came the material, which was cDNA or gDNA.

The CDR3 length is 14 residues. Trimming removed 8 bases from V and 4 bases from J, with 17 bases in between. CDR1 and CDR2 (germline): MNHEY, SVGAGI. Data came from immunoSEQ multiplex PCR; TCRdb stores just in-frame clones and leaves some out. This repertoire shows over 150,000 clones, about 82% found once; its top ten account for 7%. The V gene is TRBV6-5, the J gene TRBJ1-1; D unclear. Sequences were obtained from peripheral blood. This clonotype was sampled from a man aged 50-59 years with active or convalescent COVID-19. CDR3 sequence: CASFNRVLGTEAFF. As DNA, the CDR3 is TGTGCCAGCTTCAACCGGGTCTTGGGCACTGAAGCTTTCTTT.